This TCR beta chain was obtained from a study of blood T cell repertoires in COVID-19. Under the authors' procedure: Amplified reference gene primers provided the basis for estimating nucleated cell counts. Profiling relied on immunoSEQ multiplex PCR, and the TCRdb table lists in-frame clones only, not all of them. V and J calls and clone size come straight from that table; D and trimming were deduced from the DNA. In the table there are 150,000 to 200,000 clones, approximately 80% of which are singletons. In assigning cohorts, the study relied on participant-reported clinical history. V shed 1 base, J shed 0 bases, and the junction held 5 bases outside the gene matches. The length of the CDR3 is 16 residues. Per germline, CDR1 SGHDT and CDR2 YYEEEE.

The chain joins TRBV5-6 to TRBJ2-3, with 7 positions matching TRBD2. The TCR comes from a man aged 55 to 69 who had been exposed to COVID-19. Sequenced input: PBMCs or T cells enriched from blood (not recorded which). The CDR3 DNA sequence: TGTGCCAGCAGCTTGTACGCCGGGGGGAGCACAGATACGCAGTATTTT. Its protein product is CASSLYAGGSTDTQYF.